One sample yielded the 3 T cell receptor beta chains listed below, sequenced in a study of T cell changes during pregnancy in multiple sclerosis. Generated by immunoSEQ multiplex PCR, the TCRdb table keeps only in-frame clones and is missing some. This sample carries some 87,000 clones, approximately 92% of them seen once, and the ten largest clones take roughly 0.22%. The sample consisted of CD4+ T cells from peripheral blood mononuclear cells, taken before pregnancy. These receptor sequences come from a female donor with multiple sclerosis, enrolled in a pregnancy study.

The chain combines TRBV5-5 with TRBJ2-7, with D uncertain. CDR1 is SGHKS, CDR2 YYEKEE, per germline (reference sequence). The CDR3 extends over 13 amino acids. Deletions cut 3 bases from V and 0 bases from J, with 7 bases between. This CDR3 reads CASSSRSSYEQYF. CDR3 DNA: TGTGCCAGCAGCTCCCGGAGCTCCTACGAGCAGTACTTC.

This chain uses TRBV9 with TRBJ2-2; 15 positions match TRBD2. Germline trimming cut 6 bases from V and 0 bases from J; bases unmatched to any gene: 6. The length of the CDR3 is 18 residues. Germline-derived CDR1 and CDR2 are SGDLS and YYNGEE. The CDR3 protein is CASKPGLAGGSNTGELFF. CDR3 sequence (DNA): TGTGCCAGCAAACCGGGACTAGCGGGAGGTTCGAACACCGGGGAGCTGTTTTTT.

CDR3 protein: CASNRQGANTEAFF. CDR3 in DNA: TGTGCCAGCAACCGACAGGGGGCGAACACTGAAGCTTTCTTT. The chain uses TRBV2 and TRBJ1-1, with 10 bases that match TRBD1. The CDR3 runs 14 residues. V trimming: 7 bases; J trimming: 1 base; junction bases outside the gene matches: 3. Germline CDR1 and CDR2: SNHLY and FYNNEI.